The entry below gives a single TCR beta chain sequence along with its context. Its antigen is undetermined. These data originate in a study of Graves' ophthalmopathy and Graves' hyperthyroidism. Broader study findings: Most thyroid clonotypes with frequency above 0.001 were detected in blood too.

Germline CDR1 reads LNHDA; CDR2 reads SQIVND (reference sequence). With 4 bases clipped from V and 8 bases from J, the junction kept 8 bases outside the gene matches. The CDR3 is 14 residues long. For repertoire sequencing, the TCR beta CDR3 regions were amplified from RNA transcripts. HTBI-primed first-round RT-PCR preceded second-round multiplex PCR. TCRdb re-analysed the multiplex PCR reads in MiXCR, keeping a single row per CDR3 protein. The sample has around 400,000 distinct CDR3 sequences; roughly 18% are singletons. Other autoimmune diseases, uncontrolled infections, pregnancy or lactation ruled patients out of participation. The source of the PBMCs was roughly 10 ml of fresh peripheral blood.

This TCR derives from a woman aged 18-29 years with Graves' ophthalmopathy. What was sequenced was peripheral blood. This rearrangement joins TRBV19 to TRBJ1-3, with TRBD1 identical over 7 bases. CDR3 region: CASSTRRGPDTIYF. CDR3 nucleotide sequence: TGTGCCAGTAGTACCCGGAGGGGGCCGGACACCATATATTTT.